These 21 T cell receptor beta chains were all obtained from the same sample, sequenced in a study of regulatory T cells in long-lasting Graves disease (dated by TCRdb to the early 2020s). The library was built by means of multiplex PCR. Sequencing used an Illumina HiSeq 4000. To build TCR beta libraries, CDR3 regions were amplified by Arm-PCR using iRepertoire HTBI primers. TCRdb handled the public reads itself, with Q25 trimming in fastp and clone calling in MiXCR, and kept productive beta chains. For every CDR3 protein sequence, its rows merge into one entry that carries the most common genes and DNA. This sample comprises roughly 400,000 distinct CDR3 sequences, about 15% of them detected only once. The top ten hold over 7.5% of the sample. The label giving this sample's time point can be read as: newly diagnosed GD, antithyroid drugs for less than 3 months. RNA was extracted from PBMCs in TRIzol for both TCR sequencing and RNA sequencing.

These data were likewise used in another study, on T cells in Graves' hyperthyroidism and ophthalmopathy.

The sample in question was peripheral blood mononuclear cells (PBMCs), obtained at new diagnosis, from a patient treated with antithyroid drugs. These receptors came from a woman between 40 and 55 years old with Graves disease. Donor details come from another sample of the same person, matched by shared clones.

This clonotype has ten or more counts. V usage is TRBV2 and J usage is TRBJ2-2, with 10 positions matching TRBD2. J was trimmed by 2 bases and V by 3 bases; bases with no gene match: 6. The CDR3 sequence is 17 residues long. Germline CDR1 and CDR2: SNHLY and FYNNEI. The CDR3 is CASSDARTSGNTGELFF. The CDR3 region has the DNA TGTGCCAGCAGTGATGCCAGGACTAGCGGAAACACCGGGGAGCTGTTTTTT.

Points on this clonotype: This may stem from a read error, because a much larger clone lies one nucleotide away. The CDR3 DNA follows: TGTGCCAGCAGCTTCGACAGCAATGAGCAGTTCTTC. Translated, it gives CASSFDSNEQFF. The chain joins TRBV6-1 to TRBJ2-1; D is perhaps TRBD1 (5 bases). This CDR3 is built from 12 residues. The V gene's germline CDR1 is MNHNS and CDR2 SASEGT. V lost 6 bases and J lost 6, with 9 bases in between.

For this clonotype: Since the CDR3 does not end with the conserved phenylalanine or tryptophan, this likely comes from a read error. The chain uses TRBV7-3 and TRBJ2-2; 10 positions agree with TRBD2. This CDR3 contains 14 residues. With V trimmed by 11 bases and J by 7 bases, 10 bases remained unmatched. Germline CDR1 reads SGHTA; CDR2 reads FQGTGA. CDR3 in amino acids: CASGGTSVDGELFI. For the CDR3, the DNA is TGTGCCTCCGGGGGGACTAGCGTAGACGGGGAGCTGTTTATT.

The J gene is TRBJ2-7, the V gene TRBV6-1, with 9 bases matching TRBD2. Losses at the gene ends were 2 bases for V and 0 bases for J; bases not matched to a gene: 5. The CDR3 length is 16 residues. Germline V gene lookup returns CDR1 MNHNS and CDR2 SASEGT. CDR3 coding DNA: TGTGCCAGCAGTGAATTAGCGGGAGTAATCTCCTACGAGCAGTACTTC. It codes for CASSELAGVISYEQYF.

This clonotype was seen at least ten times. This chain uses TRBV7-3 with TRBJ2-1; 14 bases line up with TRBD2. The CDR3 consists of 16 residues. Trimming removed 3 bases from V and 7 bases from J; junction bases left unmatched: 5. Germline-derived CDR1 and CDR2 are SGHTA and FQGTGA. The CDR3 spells CASSFSGTSGSNEQFF. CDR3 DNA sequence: TGTGCCAGCAGCTTCTCCGGGACTAGCGGGAGTAATGAGCAGTTCTTC.

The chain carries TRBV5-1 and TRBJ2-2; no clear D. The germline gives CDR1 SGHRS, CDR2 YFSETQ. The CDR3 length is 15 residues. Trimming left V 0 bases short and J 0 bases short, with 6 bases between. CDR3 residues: CASSLEAANTGELFF. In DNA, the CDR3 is TGCGCCAGCAGCTTGGAAGCTGCGAACACCGGGGAGCTGTTTTTT.

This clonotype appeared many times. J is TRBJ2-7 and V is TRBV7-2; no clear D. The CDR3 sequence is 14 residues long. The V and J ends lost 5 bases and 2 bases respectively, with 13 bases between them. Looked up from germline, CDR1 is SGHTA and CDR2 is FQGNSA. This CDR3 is CASSPVPGTYEQYF. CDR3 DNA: TGTGCCAGCAGCCCCGTTCCGGGTACCTACGAGCAGTACTTC.

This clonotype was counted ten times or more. The CDR3 here is CASSSSHRDRGFVSGTQYF. CDR3 nucleotide sequence: TGTGCCAGCAGTTCGAGCCACCGTGACAGGGGTTTTGTTAGCGGGACGCAGTATTTT. The chain joins TRBV27 to TRBJ2-3, with a weak D call TRBD1 (8 bases). The germline CDR1 and CDR2 sequences are MNHEY and SMNVEV (reference sequence). The V end was cut by 4 bases, the J end by 9 bases, with 32 bases between. The CDR3 covers 19 residues.

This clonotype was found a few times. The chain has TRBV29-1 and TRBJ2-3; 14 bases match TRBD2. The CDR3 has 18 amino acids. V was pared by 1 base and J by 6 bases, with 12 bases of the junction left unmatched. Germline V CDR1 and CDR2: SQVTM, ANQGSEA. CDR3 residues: CSVEGTSGRISLADTQYF. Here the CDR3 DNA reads TGCAGCGTTGAAGGGACTAGCGGGAGGATCTCCCTTGCGGATACGCAGTATTTT.

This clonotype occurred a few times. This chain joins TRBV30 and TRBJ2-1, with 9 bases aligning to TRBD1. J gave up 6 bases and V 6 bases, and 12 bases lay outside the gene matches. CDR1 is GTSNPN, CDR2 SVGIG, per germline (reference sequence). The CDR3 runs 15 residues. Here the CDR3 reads CACQLTGGFGNEQFF. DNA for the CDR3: TGTGCCTGCCAACTTACAGGGGGCTTTGGCAATGAGCAGTTCTTC.

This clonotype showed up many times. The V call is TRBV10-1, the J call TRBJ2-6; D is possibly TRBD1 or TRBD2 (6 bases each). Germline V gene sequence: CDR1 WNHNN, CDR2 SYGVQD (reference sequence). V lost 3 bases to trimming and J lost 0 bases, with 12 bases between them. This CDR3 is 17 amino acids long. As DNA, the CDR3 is TGCGCCAGCAGTGAAGTTGAGGGGGGCTCTGGGGCCAACGTCCTGACTTTC. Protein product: CASSEVEGGSGANVLTF.

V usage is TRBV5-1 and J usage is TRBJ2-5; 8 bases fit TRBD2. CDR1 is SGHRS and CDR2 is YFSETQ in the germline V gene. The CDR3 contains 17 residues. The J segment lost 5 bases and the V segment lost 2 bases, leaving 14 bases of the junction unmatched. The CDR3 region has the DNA TGCGCCAGCAGCTTCTGGTCGCTCAGCGGGAGTCCGGAGACCCAGTACTTC. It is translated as CASSFWSLSGSPETQYF.

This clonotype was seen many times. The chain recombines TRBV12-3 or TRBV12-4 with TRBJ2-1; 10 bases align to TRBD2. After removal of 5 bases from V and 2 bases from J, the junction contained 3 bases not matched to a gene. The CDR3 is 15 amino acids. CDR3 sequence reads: CASSTTSGAYNEQFF. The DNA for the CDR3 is TGTGCCAGCAGTACAACTAGCGGGGCCTACAATGAGCAGTTCTTC.

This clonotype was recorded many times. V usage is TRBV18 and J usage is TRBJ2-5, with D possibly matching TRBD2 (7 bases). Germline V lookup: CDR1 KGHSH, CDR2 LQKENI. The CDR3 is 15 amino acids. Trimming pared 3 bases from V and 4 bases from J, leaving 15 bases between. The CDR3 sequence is CASSPAGAVGETQYF. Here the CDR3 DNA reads TGTGCCAGCTCACCGGCGGGGGCAGTAGGAGAGACCCAGTACTTC.

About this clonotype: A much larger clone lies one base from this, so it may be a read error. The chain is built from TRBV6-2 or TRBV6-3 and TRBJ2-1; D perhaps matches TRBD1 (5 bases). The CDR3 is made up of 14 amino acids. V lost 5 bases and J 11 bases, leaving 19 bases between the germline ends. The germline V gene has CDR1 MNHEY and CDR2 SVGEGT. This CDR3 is CASSEFRVGDKQFF. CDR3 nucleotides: TGTGCCAGCAGTGAATTCAGGGTAGGGGATAAGCAGTTCTTC.

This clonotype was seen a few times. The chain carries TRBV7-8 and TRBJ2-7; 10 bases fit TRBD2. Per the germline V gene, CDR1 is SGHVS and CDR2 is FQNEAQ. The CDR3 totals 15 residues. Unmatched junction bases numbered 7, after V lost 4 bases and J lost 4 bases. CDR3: CASSSKTSGSYEQYF. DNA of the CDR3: TGTGCCAGCAGCTCAAAGACTAGCGGGTCTTACGAGCAGTACTTC.

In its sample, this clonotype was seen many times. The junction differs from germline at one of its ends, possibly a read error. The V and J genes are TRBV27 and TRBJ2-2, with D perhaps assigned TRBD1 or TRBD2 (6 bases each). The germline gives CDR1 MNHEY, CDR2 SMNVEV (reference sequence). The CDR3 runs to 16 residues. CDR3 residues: CASSPRAGDPFGGLFF. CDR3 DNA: TGTGCCAGCAGTCCTCGGGCAGGGGACCCTTTCGGGGGGCTGTTTTTT.

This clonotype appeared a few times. The CDR3 sequence is CASSFSVEGSYEQYF. CDR3 nucleotide sequence: TGTGCCAGCAGTTTTAGTGTAGAGGGCTCCTACGAGCAGTACTTC. This chain links TRBV12-3 or TRBV12-4 with TRBJ2-7, with D possibly being TRBD2 (5 bases). Trimming stripped 3 bases from V and 0 bases from J, with 12 bases between. This CDR3 has 15 amino acids.

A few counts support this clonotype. CDR3 amino acids: CASTRGSDTQYF. In nucleotides, the CDR3 is TGTGCCAGCACCCGCGGCTCAGATACGCAGTATTTT. J is TRBJ2-3 and V is TRBV12-3 or TRBV12-4; D call uncertain. There are 12 residues in the CDR3. The germline V and J ends were trimmed by 7 bases and 4 bases, with 9 bases remaining between them.

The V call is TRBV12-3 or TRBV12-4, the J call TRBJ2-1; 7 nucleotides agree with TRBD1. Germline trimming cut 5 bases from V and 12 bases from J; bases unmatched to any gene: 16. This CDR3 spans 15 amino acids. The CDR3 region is CASSHLSGTARAQFF. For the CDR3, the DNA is TGTGCCAGCAGTCACCTCTCGGGGACAGCTAGAGCGCAGTTCTTC.

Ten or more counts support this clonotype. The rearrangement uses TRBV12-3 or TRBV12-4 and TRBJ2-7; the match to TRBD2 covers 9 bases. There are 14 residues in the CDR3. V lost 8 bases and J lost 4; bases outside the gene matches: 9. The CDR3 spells CASRLSGSRYEQYF. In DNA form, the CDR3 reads TGTGCCAGCCGCCTTAGCGGGAGTCGTTACGAGCAGTACTTC.